These 23 T cell receptor beta chains originate from one sample sequenced in a study of cytomegalovirus exposure and HLA in healthy donors. The PCR made use of 60 Vbeta and 13 Jbeta primers. The data were produced by immunoSEQ multiplex PCR, yet TCRdb's version contains in-frame clones alone and is incomplete. The sample lists about 270,000 clones; roughly 88% were seen once. The material sequenced was PBMCs. Receptors were obtained from a man aged 40-49 years in good health and CMV-seropositive.

The rearrangement joins TRBV19 to TRBJ2-5, with TRBD2 as a possible D gene (6 bases). Germline CDR1 LNHDA, CDR2 SQIVND (reference sequence). V was cut by 1 base and J by 3 bases, with 12 bases left in between. CDR3 length: 15 residues. CDR3 nucleotides: TGTGCCAGTAGTATAGGGGTAGCGGTTGAAGAGACCCAGTACTTC. As protein: CASSIGVAVEETQYF.

J is TRBJ1-1 and V is TRBV25-1; weak D call: TRBD1 (6 bases). CDR3 length: 15 amino acids. Trimming removed 4 bases at V and 1 base at J, with 13 bases between. The germline CDR1 and CDR2 sequences are MGHDK and SYGVNS. The CDR3 here is CASSAPGRGNTEAFF. The DNA for the CDR3 is TGTGCCAGCAGTGCCCCGGGCAGGGGGAACACTGAAGCTTTCTTT. The full variable domain, its missing parts supplied by reference TRBV25-1 and TRBJ1-1, is EADIYQTPRYLVIGTGKKITLECSQTMGHDKMYWYQQDPGMELHLIHYSYGVNSTEKGDLSSESTVSRIRTEHFPLTLESARPSHTSQYLCASSAPGRGNTEAFFGQGTRLTVV.

The chain is built from TRBV11-1 and TRBJ2-7; maybe TRBD2 (6 bases). The ends were cut back, 1 base at V and 2 bases at J, with 9 bases in the middle. The germline gives CDR1 SGHAT, CDR2 FQDESV (reference sequence). The CDR3 has 14 residues. The CDR3 reads CASSLGGGPYEQYF. DNA of the CDR3: TGTGCCAGCAGCTTAGGCGGAGGGCCCTACGAGCAGTACTTC.

The gene calls are TRBV7-8 and TRBJ2-5; 7 bases agree with TRBD2. The CDR3 is 16 residues long. The V gene end was trimmed by 3 bases and the J gene end by 1 base; junction bases not matched to a gene: 8. Per the germline V gene, CDR1 is SGHVS and CDR2 is FQNEAQ. The CDR3 nucleotides read TGTGCCAGCAGCTTTGTCGGACTAGGGGCCCAAGAGACCCAGTACTTC. Translated: CASSFVGLGAQETQYF. The variable domain in full, completed from reference TRBV7-8 and TRBJ2-5, reads GAGVSQSPRYKVAKRGQDVALRCDPISGHVSLFWYQQALGQGPEFLTYFQNEAQLDKSGLPSDRFFAERPEGSVSTLKIQRTQQEDSAVYLCASSFVGLGAQETQYFGPGTRLLVL.

The genes are TRBV21-1 and TRBJ2-5; the table's D gene call, TRBD1, was not cross checked with the DNA. TRBV21-1 is classified as a pseudogene. This CDR3 contains 14 residues. In DNA form, the CDR3 reads TGTGCCAGCAGCGGTACAGGGTCCCAAGAGACCCAGTACTTC. Protein: CASSGTGSQETQYF.

The chain carries TRBV19 and TRBJ2-6; D gene uncertain. This CDR3 region has 15 residues. The germline V gene encodes CDR1 LNHDA and CDR2 SQIVND (reference sequence). The V end was cut by 3 bases, the J end by 1 base, with 7 bases between. This chain's CDR3 is CASSIQESGANVLTF. As DNA, the CDR3 is TGTGCCAGTAGTATTCAGGAATCTGGGGCCAACGTCCTGACTTTC. Complete variable domain (other parts from reference TRBV19 and TRBJ2-6): DGGITQSPKYLFRKEGQNVTLSCEQNLNHDAMYWYRQDPGQGLRLIYYSQIVNDFQKGDIAEGYSVSREKKESFPLTVTSAQKNPTAFYLCASSIQESGANVLTFGAGSRLTVL.

This clone appeared once. V and J are TRBV5-1 and TRBJ2-7, with D possibly matching TRBD2 (9 bases). From germline, CDR1 is SGHRS and CDR2 YFSETQ. The CDR3 spans 18 residues. Trimming stripped 4 bases from V and 0 bases from J, with 23 bases between. As DNA, the CDR3 is TGCGCCAGCAGCAACGACAGGGGAATAGCGGGAGCCTCCTACGAGCAGTACTTC. It yields the protein CASSNDRGIAGASYEQYF.

This clone was seen only once. The chain recombines TRBV7-6 with TRBJ2-1; the match to TRBD2 covers 7 bases. Germline lookup yields CDR1 SGHVS and CDR2 FNYEAQ. After removal of 5 bases from V and 0 bases from J, the junction contained 7 bases not matched to a gene. The CDR3 runs 16 residues. The CDR3 protein is CASSKVAGFSYNEQFF. The CDR3 DNA is TGTGCCAGCAGCAAAGTAGCGGGCTTCTCCTACAATGAGCAGTTCTTC. The whole variable domain, filled in from reference TRBV7-6 and TRBJ2-1, reads GAGVSQSPRYKVTKRGQDVALRCDPISGHVSLYWYRQALGQGPEFLTYFNYEAQQDKSGLPNDRFSAERPEGSISTLTIQRTEQRDSAMYRCASSKVAGFSYNEQFFGPGTRLTVL.

The rearrangement joins TRBV5-1 to TRBJ2-1; 12 nucleotides match TRBD1. With 3 bases clipped from V and 5 bases from J, the junction kept 3 bases outside the gene matches. The CDR3 totals 15 residues. Germline V CDR1 and CDR2: SGHRS, YFSETQ. CDR3 sequence (DNA): TGCGCCAGCAGCTCCGGGACAGGGGGCGACAATGAGCAGTTCTTC. This sequence encodes CASSSGTGGDNEQFF.

This chain connects TRBV5-1 to TRBJ2-5; 8 nucleotides line up with TRBD1. Germline loops: CDR1 SGHRS, CDR2 YFSETQ. The CDR3 totals 14 residues. V gave up 4 bases and J gave up 1 base; unmatched junction bases: 3. This chain's CDR3 is CASSPGTGQETQYF. Here the CDR3 DNA reads TGCGCCAGCAGCCCCGGGACAGGCCAAGAGACCCAGTACTTC.

This CDR3 is CASSFHRGNTQYF. The CDR3, as DNA: TGTGCCAGCAGCTTCCACAGGGGGAATACGCAGTATTTT. This sequence joins TRBV5-4 and TRBJ2-3, with TRBD1 matching 8 bases. Germline assignment: CDR1 SGHNT and CDR2 YYREEE (reference sequence). The V gene end was trimmed by 2 bases and the J gene end by 7 bases; junction bases not matched to a gene: 3. The CDR3 totals 13 residues.

The count of this clone is one. The genes are TRBV4-2 and TRBJ2-1; 7 bases match TRBD2. Trimming cost V 0 bases and J 6 bases; bases outside gene matches: 8. The CDR3 length is 16 residues. Germline V gene data show CDR1 as LGHNA and CDR2 as YNFKEQ. Written as DNA, the CDR3 is TGTGCCAGCAGCCAAGATTGGAGCGGGGCGCGCAATGAGCAGTTCTTC. As protein: CASSQDWSGARNEQFF.

There are a few counts of this clone. The chain employs TRBV7-9 and TRBJ1-1; D ambiguous. Germline V gene lookup returns CDR1 SEHNR and CDR2 FQNEAQ (reference sequence). CDR3 size: 13 residues. V was pared by 3 bases and J by 0 bases, with 5 bases between. CDR3 sequence reads: CASSFPMNTEAFF. CDR3 in DNA: TGTGCCAGCAGCTTTCCTATGAACACTGAAGCTTTCTTT. Filled out from reference TRBV7-9 and TRBJ1-1, the complete variable domain reads DTGVSQNPRHKITKRGQNVTFRCDPISEHNRLYWYRQTLGQGPEFLTYFQNEAQLEKSRLLSDRFSAERPKGSFSTLEIQRTEQGDSAMYLCASSFPMNTEAFFGQGTRLTVV.

Remarks on this clone: An end of the junction does not agree with germline; a read error may underlie this. The same CDR3 arises from other DNA sequences in this sample as well. V is TRBV5-1 and J is TRBJ1-1, with D possibly being TRBD1 (5 bases). The CDR3 runs 14 residues. Per the germline V gene, CDR1 is SGHRS and CDR2 is YFSETQ. CDR3 coding DNA: TGCGCCAGCAGCTTAAGACAGCCGAACACTGAGGCTTTCTTT. Translated, it gives CASSLRQPNTEAFF.

This clone has just one count. The chain recombines TRBV18 with TRBJ1-4, with TRBD1 identical over 8 bases. Germline V gives CDR1 KGHSH, CDR2 LQKENI. There are 14 residues in the CDR3. V lost 2 bases, J lost 8 bases, and 4 bases stayed unmatched. The DNA for the CDR3 is TGTGCCAGCTCACCAGGGACAGGTTACGAAAAACTGTTTTTT. Its protein product is CASSPGTGYEKLFF.

The chain carries TRBV27 and TRBJ2-5; weak D call: TRBD1 (5 bases). The germline gives CDR1 MNHEY, CDR2 SMNVEV (reference sequence). Between the trimmed V and J ends, which lost 6 bases and 2 bases, there was a span of 13 bases. This CDR3 has 14 residues. CDR3 nucleotide sequence: TGTGCCAGCAGGCTGGCGGCAGGGCAAGAGACCCAGTACTTC. This gives the protein CASRLAAGQETQYF.

The rearrangement uses TRBV20-1 and TRBJ2-1; D remains unclear. V lost 0 bases, J lost 7 bases, and 4 bases lay in between. CDR1 is DFQATT and CDR2 is SNEGSKA in the germline V gene (reference sequence). This CDR3 has 11 residues. Written as DNA, the CDR3 is TGCAGTGCTAGAGACAGTAATGAGCAGTTCTTC. This sequence encodes CSARDSNEQFF.

The chain recombines TRBV10-3 with TRBJ2-7, with 7 bases identical to TRBD1. V shed 0 bases and J 0 bases; nucleotides not matched to a gene: 11. Germline lookup yields CDR1 ENHRY and CDR2 SYGVKD. This CDR3 is 18 amino acids long. The CDR3 DNA reads as TGTGCCATCAGTGAGTCGGTAACAGGGGCCCTTAACTCCTACGAGCAGTACTTC. The encoded protein is CAISESVTGALNSYEQYF.

The V and J genes are TRBV11-1 and TRBJ2-7; 12 bases map to TRBD1. The V gene end was trimmed by 5 bases and the J gene end by 6 bases; junction bases not matched to a gene: 5. Germline V gene lookup returns CDR1 SGHAT and CDR2 FQDESV (reference sequence). The CDR3 is made up of 14 amino acids. CDR3 nucleotide sequence: TGTGCCAGCAGCCTGGGACAGGGGGCTTTCGAGCAGTACTTC. It encodes CASSLGQGAFEQYF.

This clone has a handful of counts. This sequence joins TRBV6-5 and TRBJ1-1, with D perhaps TRBD1 (5 bases). The CDR3 has 15 amino acids. The germline gives CDR1 MNHEY, CDR2 SVGAGI. V was shortened by 7 bases and J by 0 bases, with 15 bases between the two germline ends. This chain's CDR3 is CASTRGGGVNTEAFF. The CDR3, as DNA: TGTGCCAGCACAAGGGGCGGGGGAGTGAACACTGAAGCTTTCTTT.

This clone has only a few counts. The J gene is TRBJ1-5, the V gene TRBV2, with D perhaps TRBD1 (5 bases). The V and J ends lost 6 bases and 2 bases respectively, with 14 bases between them. Germline CDR1 is SNHLY and CDR2 is FYNNEI. CDR3 length: 15 residues. CDR3: CASSRAGVGNQPQHF. The CDR3 DNA is TGTGCCAGCAGCCGCGCGGGGGTTGGCAATCAGCCCCAGCATTTT.

The rearrangement joins TRBV19 to TRBJ2-3, with D perhaps TRBD2 (6 bases). Germline V gene sequence: CDR1 LNHDA, CDR2 SQIVND (reference sequence). Trimming shortened V by 2 bases and J by 0 bases, and 12 bases separated the two germline ends. The CDR3 is made up of 16 amino acids. This chain's CDR3 is CASSILGGTSTDTQYF. Written as DNA, the CDR3 is TGTGCCAGTAGTATATTAGGCGGGACTAGCACAGATACGCAGTATTTT.

The rearrangement links TRBV7-8 to TRBJ1-1; D gene unclear. Trimming removed 0 bases at V and 5 bases at J, with 4 bases between. Looked up from germline, CDR1 is SGHVS and CDR2 is FQNEAQ. This CDR3 has 12 amino acids. CDR3: CASSLALTEAFF. CDR3 DNA: TGTGCCAGCAGCTTAGCGCTAACTGAAGCTTTCTTT.